Listed below are T cell receptor beta chains from one sample, sequenced in a study of a mutant IDH1 vaccine in newly diagnosed glioma. Which antigens these TCRs recognize remains unknown. Method: immunoSEQ multiplex PCR; TCRdb's copy keeps in-frame clones and lacks some. The repertoire holds 25,000 to 30,000 clones, approximately 84% seen once, with 8% to 10% in the top ten. This specimen was PBMCs, taken from a glioma patient whose treatment included an IDH1 peptide vaccine. These receptors came from a woman aged 18-29 years with glioma. CDR3s leave out the opening cysteine and the closing phenylalanine or tryptophan. The order of the fields is V gene, J gene, CDR3 protein.

TRBV6-5	TRBJ1-1	ASSTGLRTEAF
TRBV30	TRBJ1-4	AWGQNEKLF
TRBV28	TRBJ1-5	ASSHQPPDRGSQPQH
TRBV5-4	TRBJ2-2	ASSAESSGITGELF
TRBV18	TRBJ1-4	ASSPPPSWDRAANHMF
TRBV7-9	TRBJ1-2	ASSSLTENYGYT
TRBV19	TRBJ2-7	ASSGTATYEQY
TRBV6-5	TRBJ2-5	ASSYGGSALQETQY
TRBV11-3	TRBJ1-1	ASSLDRTGIEAF
TRBV7-9	TRBJ2-2	ASSLTGANTGELF